One and the same sample provided the 2 T cell receptor beta chains below, sequenced in a study of blood T cell repertoires in COVID-19. The data were produced by immunoSEQ multiplex PCR, yet TCRdb's version contains in-frame clones alone and is incomplete. The sample consists of about 250,000 clones, around four fifths of them appearing once. Sequencing was carried out using peripheral blood. The receptors come from a man older than 75 with acute or convalescent COVID-19.

V gene TRBV24-1 combines with J gene TRBJ2-2; 7 nucleotides align to TRBD1. The CDR3 has 16 residues. V dropped 5 bases and J dropped 0; count of bases not matched to a gene: 5. Germline V gene sequence: CDR1 KGHDR, CDR2 SFDVKD. CDR3: CATSGAGTANTGELFF. As DNA, the CDR3 is TGTGCCACCAGTGGGGCCGGGACAGCGAACACCGGGGAGCTGTTTTTT.

This rearrangement joins TRBV7-9 to TRBJ2-7; 9 positions agree with TRBD1. Unmatched junction bases numbered 4, after V lost 5 bases and J lost 5 bases. Looked up from germline, CDR1 is SEHNR and CDR2 is FQNEAQ (reference sequence). CDR3 size: 13 residues. This CDR3 reads CASSRDRVDEQYF. In nucleotides, the CDR3 is TGTGCCAGCAGCCGGGACAGGGTCGACGAGCAGTACTTC.